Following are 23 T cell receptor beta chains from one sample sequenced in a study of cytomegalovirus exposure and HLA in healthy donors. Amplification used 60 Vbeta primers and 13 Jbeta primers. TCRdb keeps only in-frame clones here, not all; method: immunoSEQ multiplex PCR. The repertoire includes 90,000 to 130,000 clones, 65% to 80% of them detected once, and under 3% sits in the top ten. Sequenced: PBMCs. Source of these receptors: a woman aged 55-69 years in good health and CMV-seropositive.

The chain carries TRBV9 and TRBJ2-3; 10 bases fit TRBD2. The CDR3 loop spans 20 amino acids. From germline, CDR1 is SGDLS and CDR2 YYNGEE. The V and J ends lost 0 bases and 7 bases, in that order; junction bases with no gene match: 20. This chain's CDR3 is CASSVGLAGESRSVPHTQYF. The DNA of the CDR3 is TGTGCCAGCAGCGTAGGACTAGCGGGTGAATCTCGCTCAGTACCCCATACGCAGTATTTT.

CDR3 protein: CASSSRTGLEAFF. The CDR3, as DNA: TGTGCCAGCAGCTCCAGGACAGGGCTTGAAGCTTTCTTT. The chain is built from TRBV14 and TRBJ1-1; 8 positions agree with TRBD1. The CDR3 sequence is 13 residues long. Germline CDR1 SGHDN, CDR2 FVKESK. Trimming took 5 bases from V and 7 from J; bases not matched to a gene: 6.

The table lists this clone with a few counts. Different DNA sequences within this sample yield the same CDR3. As DNA, the CDR3 is TGTGCCAGCAGTCCCAGCGGGGGCACTGAAGCTTTCTTT. Residues: CASSPSGGTEAFF. The chain has TRBV7-3 and TRBJ1-1; tentative D call: TRBD1 (5 bases). Germline V lookup: CDR1 SGHTA, CDR2 FQGTGA. V dropped 6 bases and J dropped 4 bases, with 12 bases sitting between them. There are 13 residues in the CDR3.

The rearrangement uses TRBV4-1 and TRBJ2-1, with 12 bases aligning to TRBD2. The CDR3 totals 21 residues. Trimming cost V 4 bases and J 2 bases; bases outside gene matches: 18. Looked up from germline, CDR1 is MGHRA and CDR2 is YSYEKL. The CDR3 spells CASSPSGAPTSGRYAYNEQFF. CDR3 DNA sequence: TGCGCCAGCAGCCCCAGCGGGGCCCCGACTAGCGGGAGATACGCCTACAATGAGCAGTTCTTC.

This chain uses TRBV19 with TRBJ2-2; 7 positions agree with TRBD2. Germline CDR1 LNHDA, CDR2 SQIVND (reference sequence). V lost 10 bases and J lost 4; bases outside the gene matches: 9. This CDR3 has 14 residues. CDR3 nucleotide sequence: TGTGCCACACAAGCGGGATACGGCACCGGGGAGCTGTTTTTT. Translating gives CATQAGYGTGELFF.

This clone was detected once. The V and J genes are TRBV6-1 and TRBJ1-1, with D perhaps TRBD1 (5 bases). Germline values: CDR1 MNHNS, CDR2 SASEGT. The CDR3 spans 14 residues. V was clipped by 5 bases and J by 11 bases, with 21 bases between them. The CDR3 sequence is CASSLGAGGRTAFF. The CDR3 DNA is TGTGCCAGCAGTCTTGGGGCGGGAGGACGCACGGCTTTCTTT.

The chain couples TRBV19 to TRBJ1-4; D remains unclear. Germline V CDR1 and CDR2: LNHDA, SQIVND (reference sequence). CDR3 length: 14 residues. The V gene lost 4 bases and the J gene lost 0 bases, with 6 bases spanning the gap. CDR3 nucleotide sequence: TGTGCCAGTAGTACCGGGGCAACTAATGAAAAACTGTTTTTT. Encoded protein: CASSTGATNEKLFF.

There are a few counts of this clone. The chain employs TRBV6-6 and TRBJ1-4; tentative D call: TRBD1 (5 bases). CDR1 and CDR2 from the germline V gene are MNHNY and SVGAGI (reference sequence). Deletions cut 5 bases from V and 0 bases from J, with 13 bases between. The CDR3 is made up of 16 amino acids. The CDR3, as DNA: TGTGCCAGCAGTACCCGATGGGGGGCAACTAATGAAAAACTGTTTTTT. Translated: CASSTRWGATNEKLFF.

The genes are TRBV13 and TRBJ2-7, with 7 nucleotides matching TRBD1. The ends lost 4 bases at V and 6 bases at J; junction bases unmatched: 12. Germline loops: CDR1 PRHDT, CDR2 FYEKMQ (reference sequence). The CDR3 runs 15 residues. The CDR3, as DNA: TGTGCCAGCAGCTCGCCCGCGACAGGGTATGGCGAGCAGTACTTC. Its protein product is CASSSPATGYGEQYF.

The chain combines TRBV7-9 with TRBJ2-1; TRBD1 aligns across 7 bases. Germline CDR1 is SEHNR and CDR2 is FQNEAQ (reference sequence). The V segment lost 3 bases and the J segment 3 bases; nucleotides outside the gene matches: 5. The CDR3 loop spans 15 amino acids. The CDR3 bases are TGTGCCAGCAGCTTTAGCCAGGGGGTCTACAATGAGCAGTTCTTC. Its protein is CASSFSQGVYNEQFF. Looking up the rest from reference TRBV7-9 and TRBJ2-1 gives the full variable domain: DTGVSQNPRHKITKRGQNVTFRCDPISEHNRLYWYRQTLGQGPEFLTYFQNEAQLEKSRLLSDRFSAERPKGSFSTLEIQRTEQGDSAMYLCASSFSQGVYNEQFFGPGTRLTVL.

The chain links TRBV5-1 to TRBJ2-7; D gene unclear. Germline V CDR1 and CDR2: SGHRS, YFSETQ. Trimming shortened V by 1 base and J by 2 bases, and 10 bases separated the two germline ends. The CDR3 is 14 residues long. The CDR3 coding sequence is TGCGCCAGCAGCTTGCAGGTTTCCGCCTACGAGCAGTACTTC. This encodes CASSLQVSAYEQYF.

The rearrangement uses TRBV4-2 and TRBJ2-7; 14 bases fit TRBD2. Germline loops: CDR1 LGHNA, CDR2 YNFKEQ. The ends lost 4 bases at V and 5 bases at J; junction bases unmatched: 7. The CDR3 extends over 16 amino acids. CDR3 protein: CASSRRLAGGPHEQYF. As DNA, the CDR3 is TGTGCCAGCAGCCGTAGACTAGCGGGAGGGCCCCACGAGCAGTACTTC.

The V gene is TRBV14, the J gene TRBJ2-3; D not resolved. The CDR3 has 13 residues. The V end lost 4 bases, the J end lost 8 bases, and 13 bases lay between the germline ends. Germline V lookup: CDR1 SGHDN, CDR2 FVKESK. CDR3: CASSRLLGATQYF. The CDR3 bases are TGTGCCAGCAGCCGATTGCTCGGAGCTACGCAGTATTTT.

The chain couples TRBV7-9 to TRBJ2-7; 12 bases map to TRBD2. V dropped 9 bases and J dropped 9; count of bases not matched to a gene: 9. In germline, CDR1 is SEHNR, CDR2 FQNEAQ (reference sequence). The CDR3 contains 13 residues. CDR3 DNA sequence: TGTGCCAGTTCACTAGCGGGAGGAGACGGGCAGTACTTC. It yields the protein CASSLAGGDGQYF. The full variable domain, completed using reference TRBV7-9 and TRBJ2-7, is DTGVSQNPRHKITKRGQNVTFRCDPISEHNRLYWYRQTLGQGPEFLTYFQNEAQLEKSRLLSDRFSAERPKGSFSTLEIQRTEQGDSAMYLCASSLAGGDGQYFGPGTRLTVT.

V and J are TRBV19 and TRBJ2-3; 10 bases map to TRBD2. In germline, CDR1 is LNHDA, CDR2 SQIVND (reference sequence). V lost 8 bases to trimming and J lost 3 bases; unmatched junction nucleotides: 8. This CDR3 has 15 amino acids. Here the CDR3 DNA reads TGTGCCAGTCAAACCTCGGGACTAGCGACAGATACGCAGTATTTT. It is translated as CASQTSGLATDTQYF.

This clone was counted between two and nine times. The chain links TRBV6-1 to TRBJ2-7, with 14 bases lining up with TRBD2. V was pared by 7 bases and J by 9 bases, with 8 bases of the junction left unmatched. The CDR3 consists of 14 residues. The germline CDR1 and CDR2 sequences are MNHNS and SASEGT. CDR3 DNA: TGTGCCAGCACCGGGACTAGCGGGAGTTCTGGGCAGTACTTC. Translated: CASTGTSGSSGQYF.

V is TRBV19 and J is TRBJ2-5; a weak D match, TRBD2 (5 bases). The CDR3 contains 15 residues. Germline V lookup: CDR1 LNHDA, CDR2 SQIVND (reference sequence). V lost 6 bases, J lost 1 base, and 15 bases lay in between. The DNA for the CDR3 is TGTGCCAGTAGGCACTTTCTAGCAGCCCAAGAGACCCAGTACTTC. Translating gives CASRHFLAAQETQYF.

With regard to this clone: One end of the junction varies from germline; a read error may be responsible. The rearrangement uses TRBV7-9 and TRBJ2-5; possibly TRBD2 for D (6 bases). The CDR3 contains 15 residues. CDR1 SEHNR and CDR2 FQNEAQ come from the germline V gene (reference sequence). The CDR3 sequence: CSSSLVEGVLETQYF. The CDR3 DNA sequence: TGTTCCAGCAGCTTAGTGGAGGGTGTGTTGGAGACCCAGTACTTC. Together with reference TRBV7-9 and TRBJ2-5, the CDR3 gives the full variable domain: DTGVSQNPRHKITKRGQNVTFRCDPISEHNRLYWYRQTLGQGPEFLTYFQNEAQLEKSRLLSDRFSAERPKGSFSTLEIQRTEQGDSAMYLCSSSLVEGVLETQYFGPGTRLLVL.

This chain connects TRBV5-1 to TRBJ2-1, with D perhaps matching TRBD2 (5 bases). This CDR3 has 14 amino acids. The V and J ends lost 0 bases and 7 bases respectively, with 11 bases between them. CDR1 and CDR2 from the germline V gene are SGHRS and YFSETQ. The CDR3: CASSLGVLGNEQFF. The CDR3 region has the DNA TGCGCCAGCAGCTTGGGGGTACTAGGGAATGAGCAGTTCTTC.

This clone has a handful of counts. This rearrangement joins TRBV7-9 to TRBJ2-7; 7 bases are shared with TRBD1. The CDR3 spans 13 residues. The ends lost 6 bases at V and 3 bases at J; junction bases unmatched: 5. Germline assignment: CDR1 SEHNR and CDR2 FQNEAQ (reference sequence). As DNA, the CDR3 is TGTGCCAGCAGTGGACAGGACCTCTACGAGCAGTACTTC. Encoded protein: CASSGQDLYEQYF.

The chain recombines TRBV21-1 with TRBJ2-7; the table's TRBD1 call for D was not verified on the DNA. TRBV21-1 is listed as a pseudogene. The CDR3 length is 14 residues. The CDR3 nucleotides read TGTGCCAGCAGCAAATTCAAGGGGTCCTACGAGCAGTACTTC. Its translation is CASSKFKGSYEQYF.

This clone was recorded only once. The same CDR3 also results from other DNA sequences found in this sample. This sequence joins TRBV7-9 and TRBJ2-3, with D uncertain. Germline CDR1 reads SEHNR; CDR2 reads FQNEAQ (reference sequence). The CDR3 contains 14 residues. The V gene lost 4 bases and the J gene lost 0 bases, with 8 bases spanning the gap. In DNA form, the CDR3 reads TGTGCCAGCAGCTCCAGACTCAGCACAGATACGCAGTATTTT. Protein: CASSSRLSTDTQYF.

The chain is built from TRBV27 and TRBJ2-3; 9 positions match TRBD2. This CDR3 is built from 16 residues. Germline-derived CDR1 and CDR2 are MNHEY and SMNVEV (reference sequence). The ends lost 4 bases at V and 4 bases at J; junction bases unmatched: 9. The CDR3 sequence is CASSSLAGGFADTQYF. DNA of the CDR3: TGTGCCAGCAGTTCCCTGGCGGGAGGGTTTGCAGATACGCAGTATTTT.